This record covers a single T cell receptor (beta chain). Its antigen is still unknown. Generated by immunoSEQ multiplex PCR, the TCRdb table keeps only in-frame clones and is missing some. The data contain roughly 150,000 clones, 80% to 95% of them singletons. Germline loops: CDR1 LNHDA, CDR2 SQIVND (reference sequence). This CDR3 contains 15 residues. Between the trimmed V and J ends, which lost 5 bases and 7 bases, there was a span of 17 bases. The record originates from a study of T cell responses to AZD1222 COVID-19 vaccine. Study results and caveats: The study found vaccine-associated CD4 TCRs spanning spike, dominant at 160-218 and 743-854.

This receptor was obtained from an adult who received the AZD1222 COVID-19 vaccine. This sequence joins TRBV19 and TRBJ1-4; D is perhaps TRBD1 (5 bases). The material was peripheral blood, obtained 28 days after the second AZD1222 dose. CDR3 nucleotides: TGTGCCAGTAGTTCGCGGACAAGCGGGAGTGAAAAACTGTTTTTT. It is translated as CASSSRTSGSEKLFF.